Listed here is a single T cell receptor beta chain. Its antigen remains unknown. Other DNA sequences in this specimen translate into the identical CDR3. Data came from immunoSEQ multiplex PCR; TCRdb stores just in-frame clones and leaves some out. The sample records 1.4 million to 1.5 million clones, about 96% being singletons. The data are from a study of shared clonotypes between healthy human individuals. The wider study: Plates per donor: three CD4 naive, three CD4 memory, two CD8 naive, one CD8 memory.

The CDR3 consists of 13 residues. CDR1 and CDR2 (germline): SGHRS, YFSETQ. Trimming stripped 0 bases from V and 3 bases from J, with 6 bases between. Study-wide findings and caveats: Generally, naive subsets came out with larger estimated richness than memory subsets. Only a few donors were included, so the genetic and exposure-history diversity represented was limited. At large depth, rarefaction still showed sorted-subset sequencing to be incomplete.

This sequence was found in a man aged 30 to 45 in good health. The chain recombines TRBV5-1 with TRBJ2-5; D is unclear. Material for sequencing was naive CD4+ T cells sorted from blood. Regarding subset: CD45RA+ positively selected. This CDR3 reads CASSLVLKETQYF. The CDR3 DNA reads as TGCGCCAGCAGCTTGGTTTTGAAAGAGACCCAGTACTTC.